A selection of T cell receptor beta chains follows, all from one sample in a study of blood T cell repertoires in COVID-19. Method: immunoSEQ multiplex PCR; TCRdb's copy keeps in-frame clones and lacks some. The sample yields about 120,000 clones, about nine tenths seen once. What was sequenced was peripheral blood. The receptors originated from a human donor with active COVID-19. The donor label of this sample is uncertain. CDR3s include the opening cysteine and the closing phenylalanine or tryptophan. The D gene is left open where the match is weak. The size entry is marked missing in some rows and otherwise reads once, few, many or a size class.

d_gene	abundance	v_gene	j_gene	CDR3nt	CDR3aa
TRBD2	NA	TRBV5-1	TRBJ2-5	TGCGCCAGCAGCTCGGGACTAGCGGGGAGTAAAGAGACCCAGTACTTC	CASSSGLAGSKETQYF
NA	NA	TRBV11-2	TRBJ1-2	TGTGCCAGCAGCTCCCTTGACAGGTTCTATGGCTACACCTTC	CASSSLDRFYGYTF
TRBD1	NA	TRBV5-8	TRBJ1-5	TGTGCCAGCAGCTTGACCCAGGGGGCAAGAGCTCAGCCCCAGCATTTT	CASSLTQGARAQPQHF
NA	NA	TRBV4-3	TRBJ2-3	TGCGCCAGCAGTCAAGATGAACTAGCCGCAGATACGCAGTATTTT	CASSQDELAADTQYF
TRBD1	NA	TRBV4-1	TRBJ1-4	TGCGCCAGCAGCCAAACACCGGGACAGGGGTTTGAAAAACTGTTTTTT	CASSQTPGQGFEKLFF
TRBD1	NA	TRBV28	TRBJ2-5	TGTGCCAGCAGTTTACTGGACAGGGGGTCGGCAGAGACCCAGTACTTC	CASSLLDRGSAETQYF
TRBD1	once	TRBV5-4	TRBJ1-1	TGTGCCAGCAGCTTGGAGAAGGGACAGGGGGCGTTCGCTGAAGCTTTCTTT	CASSLEKGQGAFAEAFF
TRBD2	NA	TRBV6-2/TRBV6-3	TRBJ2-2	TGTGCCAGCAGTACGCGGGGGGCCTCGAACACCGGGGAGCTGTTTTTT	CASSTRGASNTGELFF
TRBD1	NA	TRBV30	TRBJ2-2	TGTGCCCTACAGGGGGTGCAGACCGGGGAGCTGTTTTTT	CALQGVQTGELFF
TRBD1	NA	TRBV10-1	TRBJ1-2	TGCGCCAGCAGGGAAGACAGGGGCGGCTACACCTTC	CASREDRGGYTF
TRBD1	once	TRBV15	TRBJ2-6	TGTGCCACCAGCAGGGGTGAGGACAGGGGCTCTGGGGCCAACGTCCTGACTTTC	CATSRGEDRGSGANVLTF
NA	NA	TRBV11-3	TRBJ2-7	TGTGCCAGCAGCGGAACAGGGTTAGACGAGCAGTACTTC	CASSGTGLDEQYF
NA	NA	TRBV19	TRBJ2-2	TGTGCCAGTAGTACGGGACTTTACACCGGGGAGCTGTTTTTT	CASSTGLYTGELFF
TRBD1	NA	TRBV11-3	TRBJ1-1	TGTGCCAGCAGCTCGAACAGGGGATCGAACACTGAAGCTTTCTTT	CASSSNRGSNTEAFF
TRBD1	NA	TRBV27	TRBJ2-6	TGTGCCAGCAGTCCGACAGGGGGTCACTCTGGGGCCAACGTCCTGACTTTC	CASSPTGGHSGANVLTF
NA	NA	TRBV15	TRBJ2-6	TGTGCCACCAGCAGAAAAAGATGGGACACGTCGTCTGGGGCCAACGTCCTGACTTTC	CATSRKRWDTSSGANVLTF
NA	few	TRBV11-2	TRBJ2-7	TGTGCCAGCAGCCCCTACGGGGGCTACGAGCAGTACTTC	CASSPYGGYEQYF
NA	NA	TRBV18	TRBJ2-1	TGTGCCAGCTCAACGCAGGGCTATGAGCAGTTCTTC	CASSTQGYEQFF
TRBD1	NA	TRBV15	TRBJ1-1	TGTGCCACCAGCAGAGAGGACAGGGCGGAAGCTTTCTTT	CATSREDRAEAFF
TRBD2	NA	TRBV2	TRBJ2-4	TGTGCCAGCAGCACTAGCGGGGGGTCCCTAGCCAAAAACATTCAGTACTTC	CASSTSGGSLAKNIQYF
TRBD2	medium-sized	TRBV20-1	TRBJ2-7	TGCAGTGCTAGTTCTAGCGGGGGGACCTACGAGCAGTACTTC	CSASSSGGTYEQYF
TRBD2	NA	TRBV7-6	TRBJ2-1	TGTGCCAGCAGCCTACCCCCGGGACTAGCGAAGGGCAATGAGCAGTTCTTC	CASSLPPGLAKGNEQFF
TRBD1	NA	TRBV27	TRBJ1-2	TGTGCCAGCACCGGAGGACAGGGACGAGGCTACACCTTC	CASTGGQGRGYTF
NA	NA	TRBV7-9	TRBJ2-7	TGTGCCAGCAGTGTACCACTAGGATCGCGGGAGCAGTACTTC	CASSVPLGSREQYF
NA	once	TRBV9	TRBJ2-7	TGTGCCAGCAGCTCAACGTCTCAGGAGCAGTACTTC	CASSSTSQEQYF
TRBD1	NA	TRBV5-4	TRBJ2-3	TGTGCCAGCAGCGAGGACAGGGGGCGGACAGATACGCAGTATTTT	CASSEDRGRTDTQYF
NA	NA	TRBV7-8	TRBJ2-7	TGTGCCAGCAGCTGGACACCTACTCGCGAGCAGTACTTC	CASSWTPTREQYF
TRBD1	NA	TRBV30	TRBJ1-2	TGTGCCTGGAGTGTAAAGGGGGCGCAGAGCTATGGCTACACCTTC	CAWSVKGAQSYGYTF